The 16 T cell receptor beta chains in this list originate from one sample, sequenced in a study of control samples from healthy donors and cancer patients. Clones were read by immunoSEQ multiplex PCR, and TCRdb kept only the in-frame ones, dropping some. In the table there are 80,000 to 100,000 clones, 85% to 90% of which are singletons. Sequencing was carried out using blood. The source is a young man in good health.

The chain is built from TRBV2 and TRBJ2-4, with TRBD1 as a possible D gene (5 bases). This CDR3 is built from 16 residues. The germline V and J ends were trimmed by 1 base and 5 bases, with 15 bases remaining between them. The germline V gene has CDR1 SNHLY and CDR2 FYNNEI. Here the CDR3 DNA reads TGTGCCAGCAGTGAAGAATATGGGCAGGGCGAAAACATTCAGTACTTC. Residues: CASSEEYGQGENIQYF.

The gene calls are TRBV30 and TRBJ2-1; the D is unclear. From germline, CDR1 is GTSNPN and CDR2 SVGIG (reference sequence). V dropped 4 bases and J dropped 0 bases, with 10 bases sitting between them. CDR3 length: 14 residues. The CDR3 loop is CAWKKARSYNEQFF. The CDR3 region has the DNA TGTGCCTGGAAGAAAGCCCGCTCCTACAATGAGCAGTTCTTC.

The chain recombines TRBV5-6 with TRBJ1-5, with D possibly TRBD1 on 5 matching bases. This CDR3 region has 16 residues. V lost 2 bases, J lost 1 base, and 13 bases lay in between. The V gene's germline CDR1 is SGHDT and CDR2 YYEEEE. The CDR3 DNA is TGTGCCAGCAGCTTCCGCCTCGGGACGAGCAATCAGCCCCAGCATTTT. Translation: CASSFRLGTSNQPQHF. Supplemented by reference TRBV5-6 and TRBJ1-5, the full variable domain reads DAGVTQSPTHLIKTRGQQVTLRCSPKSGHDTVSWYQQALGQGPQFIFQYYEEEERQRGNFPDRFSGHQFPNYSSELNVNALLLGDSALYLCASSFRLGTSNQPQHFGDGTRLSIL.

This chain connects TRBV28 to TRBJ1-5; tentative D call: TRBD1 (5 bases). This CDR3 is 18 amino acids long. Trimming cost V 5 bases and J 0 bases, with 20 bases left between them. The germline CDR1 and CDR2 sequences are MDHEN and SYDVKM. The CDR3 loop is CASSDYGAAISSNQPQHF. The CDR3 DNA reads TGTGCCAGCAGTGATTACGGGGCAGCTATATCTAGCAATCAGCCCCAGCATTTT.

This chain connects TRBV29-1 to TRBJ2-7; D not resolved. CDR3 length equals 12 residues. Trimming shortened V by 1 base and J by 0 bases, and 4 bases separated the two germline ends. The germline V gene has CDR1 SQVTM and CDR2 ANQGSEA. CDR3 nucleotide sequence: TGCAGCGTTGAAGGGAGCTCCTACGAGCAGTACTTC. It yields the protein CSVEGSSYEQYF.

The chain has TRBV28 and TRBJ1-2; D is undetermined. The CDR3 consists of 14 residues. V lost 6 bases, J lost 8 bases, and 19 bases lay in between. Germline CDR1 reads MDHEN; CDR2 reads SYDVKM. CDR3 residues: CASRLDGAGRGYTF. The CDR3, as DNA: TGTGCCAGCAGACTGGACGGAGCGGGGAGGGGCTACACCTTC.

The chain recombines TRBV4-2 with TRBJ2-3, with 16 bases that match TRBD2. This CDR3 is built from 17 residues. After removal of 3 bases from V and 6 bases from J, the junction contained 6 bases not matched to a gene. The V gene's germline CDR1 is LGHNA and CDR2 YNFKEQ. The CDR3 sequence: CASSHRRGLAGGDTQYF. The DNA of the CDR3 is TGTGCCAGCAGCCATCGAAGGGGACTAGCGGGAGGGGATACGCAGTATTTT.

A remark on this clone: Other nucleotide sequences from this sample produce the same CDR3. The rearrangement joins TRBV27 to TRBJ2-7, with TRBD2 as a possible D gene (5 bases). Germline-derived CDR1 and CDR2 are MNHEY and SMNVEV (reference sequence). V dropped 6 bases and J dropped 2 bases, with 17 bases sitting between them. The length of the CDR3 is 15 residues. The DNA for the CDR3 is TGTGCCAGCAGCCCGTCTCCGACGGGGACCTACGAGCAGTACTTC. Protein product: CASSPSPTGTYEQYF.

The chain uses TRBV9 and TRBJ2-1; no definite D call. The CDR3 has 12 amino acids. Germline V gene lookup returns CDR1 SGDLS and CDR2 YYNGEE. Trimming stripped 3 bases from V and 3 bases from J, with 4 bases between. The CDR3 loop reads CASSADYNEQFF. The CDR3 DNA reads TGTGCCAGCAGCGCCGACTACAATGAGCAGTTCTTC.

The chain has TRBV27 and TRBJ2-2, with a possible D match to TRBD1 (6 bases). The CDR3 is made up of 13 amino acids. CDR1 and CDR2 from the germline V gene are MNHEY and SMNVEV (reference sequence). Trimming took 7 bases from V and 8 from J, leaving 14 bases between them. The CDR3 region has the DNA TGTGCCAGCAACCAACAGGGTTCGGGGGAGCTGTTTTTT. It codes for CASNQQGSGELFF.

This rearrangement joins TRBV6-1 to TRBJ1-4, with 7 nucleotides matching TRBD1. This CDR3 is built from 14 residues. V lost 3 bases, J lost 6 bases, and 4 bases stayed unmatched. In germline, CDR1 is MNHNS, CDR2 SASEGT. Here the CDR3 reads CASSDWQGDEKLFF. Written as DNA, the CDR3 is TGTGCCAGCAGTGATTGGCAGGGGGATGAAAAACTGTTTTTT.

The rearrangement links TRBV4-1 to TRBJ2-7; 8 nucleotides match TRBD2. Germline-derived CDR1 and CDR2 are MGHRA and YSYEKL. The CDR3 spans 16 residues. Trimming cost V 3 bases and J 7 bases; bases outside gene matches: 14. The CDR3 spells CASSHPRQREIAEQYF. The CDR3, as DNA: TGCGCCAGCAGCCATCCGCGGCAGCGGGAGATAGCAGAGCAGTACTTC.

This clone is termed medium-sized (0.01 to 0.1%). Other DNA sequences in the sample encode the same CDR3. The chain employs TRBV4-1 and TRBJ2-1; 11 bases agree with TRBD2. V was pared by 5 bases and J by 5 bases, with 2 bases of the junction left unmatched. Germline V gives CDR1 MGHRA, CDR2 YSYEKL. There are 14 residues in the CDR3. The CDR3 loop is CASSSTSGNNEQFF. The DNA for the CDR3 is TGCGCCAGCAGCTCGACTAGCGGGAACAATGAGCAGTTCTTC.

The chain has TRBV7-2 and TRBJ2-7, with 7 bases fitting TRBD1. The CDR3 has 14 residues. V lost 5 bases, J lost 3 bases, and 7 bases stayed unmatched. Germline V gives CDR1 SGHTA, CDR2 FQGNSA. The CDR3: CASSADRDNYEQYF. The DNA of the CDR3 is TGTGCCAGCAGCGCAGACAGGGACAACTACGAGCAGTACTTC.

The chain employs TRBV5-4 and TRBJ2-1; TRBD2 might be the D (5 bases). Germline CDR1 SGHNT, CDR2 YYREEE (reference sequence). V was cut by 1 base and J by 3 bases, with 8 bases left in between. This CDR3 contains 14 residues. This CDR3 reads CASSLPGNYNEQFF. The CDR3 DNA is TGTGCCAGCAGCTTGCCGGGAAACTACAATGAGCAGTTCTTC.

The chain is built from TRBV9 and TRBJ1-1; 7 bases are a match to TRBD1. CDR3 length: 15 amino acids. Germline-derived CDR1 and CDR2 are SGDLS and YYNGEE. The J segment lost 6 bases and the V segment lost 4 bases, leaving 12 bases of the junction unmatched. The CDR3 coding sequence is TGTGCCAGCAGCCCCAGACAGGGAGGATCGTCTGAAGCTTTCTTT. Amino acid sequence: CASSPRQGGSSEAFF.